Reported below is one TCR beta chain. Germline CDR1 and CDR2: SGDLS and YYNGEE. The V gene end was trimmed by 6 bases and the J gene end by 1 base; junction bases not matched to a gene: 9. The CDR3 covers 16 residues. Profiling relied on immunoSEQ multiplex PCR, and the TCRdb table lists in-frame clones only, not all of them. The sample lists roughly 250,000 clones, around 81% occurring once. This sample is drawn from a study of blood T cell repertoires in COVID-19. Study summary: Sample material is recorded as cDNA or gDNA derived from T cells, B-cell-depleted T cells, or PBMCs.

Sequencing was done on a sample of peripheral blood. This chain joins TRBV9 and TRBJ2-2; 7 bases agree with TRBD1. This TCR derives from a woman aged 55-70 years with active or convalescent COVID-19. CDR3 sequence: CASNTYRGENTGELFF. The DNA of the CDR3 is TGTGCCAGCAACACTTACAGGGGCGAGAACACCGGGGAGCTGTTTTTT.